Listed here are 13 T cell receptor beta chains from one sample, sequenced in a study of beta chain features in type 1 diabetes. These receptors are not linked to any known antigen. Findings and limits, study-wide: Type 1 diabetes patients had TCRB CDR3s that were shorter (moderately but significantly so) in all four CD4+ subsets.

Of the isolated RNA, all was reverse transcribed, and so the sequenced material was expressed TCRB transcripts. Method: immunoSEQ multiplex PCR; TCRdb's copy keeps in-frame clones and lacks some. The data show roughly 220,000 clones, with 16% seen just once and 0.08% to 0.095% held by the top ten. Sequencing used naive CD4+ T cells from blood. The source of these receptors is a man under 40 with type 1 diabetes.

V gene TRBV9 combines with J gene TRBJ2-1; 8 bases agree with TRBD2. This CDR3 contains 15 residues. Per the germline V gene, CDR1 is SGDLS and CDR2 is YYNGEE. The V segment lost 1 base and the J segment 2 bases; nucleotides outside the gene matches: 2. The DNA for the CDR3 is TGTGCCAGCAGCGTATCTAGCGGGCCCTACAATGAGCAGTTCTTC. This codes for CASSVSSGPYNEQFF.

This clone was counted between two and nine times. This rearrangement joins TRBV13 to TRBJ2-3; D not certain. The V gene lost 3 bases and the J gene lost 0 bases, with 1 base spanning the gap. The CDR3 sequence is 12 residues long. Germline V lookup: CDR1 PRHDT, CDR2 FYEKMQ (reference sequence). For the CDR3, the DNA is TGTGCCAGCAGCTTTAGCACAGATACGCAGTATTTT. It codes for CASSFSTDTQYF.

The chain joins TRBV9 to TRBJ2-7; D possibly corresponds to TRBD1 (5 bases). Deletions cut 3 bases from V and 0 bases from J, with 10 bases between. This CDR3 has 14 amino acids. The V gene's germline CDR1 is SGDLS and CDR2 YYNGEE. The CDR3 coding sequence is TGTGCCAGCAGCGCACAGGTTTTCTCCTACGAGCAGTACTTC. Translated: CASSAQVFSYEQYF.

This clone was detected a few times. The J gene is TRBJ1-2, the V gene TRBV9, with no clear D. Germline loops: CDR1 SGDLS, CDR2 YYNGEE. V was pared by 0 bases and J by 4 bases, with 10 bases between. The CDR3 covers 14 residues. Here the CDR3 reads CASSVGRGAYGYTF. The CDR3 coding sequence is TGTGCCAGCAGCGTAGGGCGAGGCGCCTATGGCTACACCTTC.

The chain links TRBV7-2 to TRBJ2-7; the D gene could be TRBD1 or TRBD2 (5 bases each). In germline, CDR1 is SGHTA, CDR2 FQGNSA. Trimming took 6 bases from V and 2 from J, leaving 17 bases between them. The CDR3 runs to 15 residues. CDR3 nucleotides: TGTGCCAGCAGAGACCCGGGGCTAACGGCCTACGAGCAGTACTTC. It codes for CASRDPGLTAYEQYF.

In nucleotides, the CDR3 is TGCGCCAGCAGCCAAGGCGGCGGGAGGGCACGTGAGCAGTACTTC. It yields the protein CASSQGGGRAREQYF. The chain combines TRBV4-3 with TRBJ2-7, with TRBD2 matching 9 bases. Germline CDR1 reads LGHNA; CDR2 reads YSLEER. The CDR3 is made up of 15 amino acids. The junction had 8 bases not matched to a gene; V was cut back by 1 base and J by 7 bases.

The chain joins TRBV14 to TRBJ2-5; D remains unclear. This CDR3 contains 11 residues. Trimming stripped 4 bases from V and 5 bases from J, with 5 bases between. Germline CDR1 SGHDN, CDR2 FVKESK. Here the CDR3 reads CASSLMETQYF. DNA of the CDR3: TGTGCCAGCAGCCTCATGGAGACCCAGTACTTC.

The chain employs TRBV6-6 and TRBJ1-5; weak D call: TRBD1 (5 bases). V was pared by 8 bases and J by 0 bases, with 17 bases between. The CDR3 contains 16 residues. CDR1 and CDR2 from the germline V gene are MNHNY and SVGAGI (reference sequence). The CDR3 DNA follows: TGTGCCAGCCTGCCAGGGTCGACGGCTAGCAATCAGCCCCAGCATTTT. This sequence encodes CASLPGSTASNQPQHF.

The chain has TRBV28 and TRBJ2-7; possibly TRBD2 for D (6 bases). V was clipped by 6 bases and J by 0 bases, with 15 bases between them. The CDR3 spans 15 residues. Germline V gene data show CDR1 as MDHEN and CDR2 as SYDVKM. The CDR3 loop reads CASRNGGIGSYEQYF. The CDR3, as DNA: TGTGCCAGCAGGAATGGCGGGATAGGCTCCTACGAGCAGTACTTC. Variable domain in full (rest from reference TRBV28 and TRBJ2-7): DVKVTQSSRYLVKRTGEKVFLECVQDMDHENMFWYRQDPGLGLRLIYFSYDVKMKEKGDIPEGYSVSREKKERFSLILESASTNQTSMYLCASRNGGIGSYEQYFGPGTRLTVT.

This clone has only a few counts. The V and J genes are TRBV6-5 and TRBJ1-2; TRBD1 aligns across 7 bases. V was clipped by 0 bases and J by 5 bases; unmatched bases: 6. The CDR3 is 15 amino acids. Germline CDR1 is MNHEY and CDR2 is SVGAGI. The CDR3 nucleotides read TGTGCCAGCAGTTACTCGACAGGGTCTATTTATGGCTACACCTTC. Residues: CASSYSTGSIYGYTF.

The chain recombines TRBV29-1 with TRBJ2-6; D is unresolved. Trimming left V 2 bases short and J 2 bases short, with 10 bases between. The CDR3 runs to 15 residues. Germline V gives CDR1 SQVTM, CDR2 ANQGSEA. The CDR3 region is CSVESPGTGANVLTF. The CDR3 nucleotides read TGCAGCGTTGAATCCCCTGGTACTGGGGCCAACGTCCTGACTTTC.

This clone has more than one count but fewer than ten. V usage is TRBV9 and J usage is TRBJ2-1; tentative D call: TRBD1 (6 bases). This CDR3 has 15 amino acids. Per germline, CDR1 SGDLS and CDR2 YYNGEE. V shed 0 bases and J shed 6 bases, with 13 bases lying between them. In DNA, the CDR3 is TGTGCCAGCAGCGTAGCTGAACAGGGTTTCAATGAGCAGTTCTTC. Amino acids: CASSVAEQGFNEQFF.

This clone was seen more than once but under ten times. The rearrangement links TRBV27 to TRBJ1-2; TRBD1 might be the D (5 bases). V shed 2 bases and J shed 2 bases, with 9 bases lying between them. CDR3 size: 14 residues. Germline CDR1 reads MNHEY; CDR2 reads SMNVEV (reference sequence). The CDR3 protein is CASSLLGRNYGYTF. The CDR3 DNA is TGTGCCAGCAGTTTACTGGGGCGCAACTATGGCTACACCTTC.